The 26 T cell receptor beta chains below come from one sample, sequenced in a study of blood T cells in healthy people across ages. Sample-barcoded 5' priming and a J-beta primer mix drove a second PCR of roughly 6 to 12 cycles. TCRdb fed the 5' RACE reads into MiXCR, producing one record per CDR3 protein. The sample shows hundreds of thousands of distinct CDR3 sequences, 25% to 30% of them seen only once. These data were likewise used in another study, on T cells of mothers and their children.

The specimen sequenced was blood. The receptors come from a boy between 10 and 17 years old in good health.

This clonotype was counted only a few times. The chain uses TRBV5-5 and TRBJ2-5, with a tentative D call TRBD1 (6 bases). TRBJ2-7 explains the end of the DNA better; the J call may be wrong. This CDR3 has 14 amino acids. Germline V gene data show CDR1 as SGHKS and CDR2 as YYEKEE (reference sequence). In DNA, the CDR3 is TGTGCCAGCAGCTTGCCAAACAGGGATTACGAGCAGTACTTC. It codes for CASSLPNRDYEQYF.

This clonotype has just a few counts. The chain combines TRBV3-1 with TRBJ1-4, with D unresolved. Germline values: CDR1 LGHDT, CDR2 YNNKEL (reference sequence). The CDR3 spans 16 residues. V was trimmed by 4 bases and J by 7 bases, leaving 19 bases between them. The DNA of the CDR3 is TGTGCCAGCAGCCCTCATTCCGGGAGGCCCGGTGAAAAACTGTTTTTT. As protein: CASSPHSGRPGEKLFF.

This chain joins TRBV7-7 and TRBJ2-5; D gene unclear. The CDR3 covers 15 residues. Germline V gene sequence: CDR1 SSHAT, CDR2 FNYEAQ (reference sequence). Trimming left V 5 bases short and J 5 bases short, with 18 bases between. This CDR3 is CASSPRLGPAETQYF. CDR3 bases: TGTGCCAGCAGCCCACGACTCGGACCCGCGGAGACCCAGTACTTC.

This clonotype was found once. The J gene is TRBJ1-2, the V gene TRBV7-9, with no clear D. The V end was cut by 10 bases, the J end by 7 bases, with 16 bases between. The length of the CDR3 is 12 residues. Germline CDR1 is SEHNR and CDR2 is FQNEAQ (reference sequence). For the CDR3, the DNA is TGTGCCAATTCGACCCTTCCAAGTGGCTACACCTTC. This codes for CANSTLPSGYTF.

The genes are TRBV5-1 and TRBJ2-3; 11 bases are shared with TRBD2. V lost 1 base, J lost 2 bases, and 3 bases stayed unmatched. This CDR3 has 16 amino acids. CDR1 SGHRS and CDR2 YFSETQ come from the germline V gene. The CDR3 sequence is CASSLKTSGDTDTQYF. CDR3 sequence (DNA): TGCGCCAGCAGCTTGAAGACTAGCGGGGACACAGATACGCAGTATTTT.

The chain employs TRBV7-9 and TRBJ1-3; no clear D gene. V was trimmed by 0 bases and J by 0 bases, leaving 9 bases between them. This CDR3 comprises 16 residues. The germline V gene has CDR1 SEHNR and CDR2 FQNEAQ (reference sequence). The DNA for the CDR3 is TGTGCCAGCAGCTTAGCGCATGGAAGCTCTGGAAACACCATATATTTT. Its protein is CASSLAHGSSGNTIYF.

This rearrangement joins TRBV28 to TRBJ2-1; 10 nucleotides line up with TRBD1. TRBJ2-7 matches the DNA end more closely, so the J call is doubtful. CDR3 length equals 15 residues. Per germline, CDR1 MDHEN and CDR2 SYDVKM. In nucleotides, the CDR3 is TGTGCCAGCATCGGGTGGGGGACAGGGGCCCCAGAGCAGTACTTC. The encoded protein is CASIGWGTGAPEQYF.

CDR3 residues: CSVGPPVANYGYTF. The CDR3 DNA sequence: TGCAGCGTTGGACCGCCCGTAGCTAACTATGGCTACACCTTC. V and J are TRBV29-1 and TRBJ1-2, with D unclear. The CDR3 is made up of 14 amino acids. Germline-derived CDR1 and CDR2 are SQVTM and ANQGSEA. V shed 4 bases and J shed 0 bases, with 12 bases lying between them.

This clonotype came up a few times. The chain joins TRBV27 to TRBJ2-2, with D perhaps being TRBD1 or TRBD2 (6 bases each). Germline V gene data show CDR1 as MNHEY and CDR2 as SMNVEV (reference sequence). CDR3 length: 15 amino acids. The V end was cut by 3 bases, the J end by 5 bases, with 13 bases between. The CDR3: CASSFGGRWTGELFF. DNA of the CDR3: TGTGCCAGCAGTTTTGGGGGGCGATGGACCGGGGAGCTGTTTTTT.

Concerning this clonotype: Relative to the germline gene, one junction end is altered; a read error may explain this. This chain links TRBV5-1 with TRBJ2-4; D may match TRBD1 or TRBD2 (5 bases each). This CDR3 spans 17 amino acids. Per the germline V gene, CDR1 is SGHRS and CDR2 is YFSETQ. CDR3 DNA: TGCGCCAGCAGCTTGGCCAGGGACGTTCTAGCCAAAAACATTCGGTACTTC. It yields the protein CASSLARDVLAKNIRYF.

Notes on this clonotype: The missing conserved phenylalanine or tryptophan at the end of this CDR3 makes a read error likely. J is TRBJ2-1 and V is TRBV18; 9 bases fit TRBD1. From germline, CDR1 is KGHSH and CDR2 LQKENI. With V trimmed by 5 bases and J by 4 bases, 9 bases remained unmatched. The CDR3 contains 16 residues. The CDR3 DNA reads TGTGCCAGCTCATCAATCTCGGGACAGGGTTACAATGAGCAGTTCCTC. It encodes CASSSISGQGYNEQFL.

This clonotype has more than one count but fewer than ten. The DNA of the CDR3 is TGTGCCAGTTCAACCTACAGGGGCCATTCCTACGAGCAGTACTTC. Translated: CASSTYRGHSYEQYF. V gene TRBV19 combines with J gene TRBJ2-7, with TRBD1 matching 7 bases. J lost 1 base, V lost 8 bases, and 11 bases had no gene match. This CDR3 is built from 15 residues. CDR1 is LNHDA and CDR2 is SQIVND in the germline V gene (reference sequence).

This clonotype was observed a few times. One junction end disagrees with the germline gene, perhaps due to a read error. This chain uses TRBV6-2 or TRBV6-3 with TRBJ2-3; 13 bases align to TRBD2. CDR3 length equals 13 residues. Germline V gene data show CDR1 as MNHEY and CDR2 as SVGEGT. The CDR3 DNA reads TGTGCCAGCAGTTACCGGACTAGCGGGGGAGTCGTTTTT. Translation gives CASSYRTSGGVVF.

This clonotype was picked up a small number of times. The chain uses TRBV29-1 and TRBJ2-7; D is tentatively TRBD1 or TRBD2 (5 bases each). CDR1 and CDR2 from the germline V gene are SQVTM and ANQGSEA. The CDR3 extends over 13 amino acids. V was clipped by 0 bases and J by 2 bases, with 8 bases between them. The CDR3 loop reads CSVEEEGTYEQYF. The CDR3 DNA sequence: TGCAGCGTTGAAGAAGAGGGGACCTACGAGCAGTACTTC.

The table lists this clonotype with a few counts. This chain uses TRBV11-2 with TRBJ1-1; no definite D call. CDR3 length equals 15 residues. The germline V gene has CDR1 SGHAT and CDR2 FQNNGV. V was shortened by 1 base and J by 1 base, with 10 bases between the two germline ends. CDR3 protein: CASSLGLNRNTEAFF. CDR3 in DNA: TGTGCCAGCAGCTTAGGGTTGAACAGGAACACTGAAGCTTTCTTT.

V gene TRBV29-1 combines with J gene TRBJ2-4; D unresolved. The germline V gene has CDR1 SQVTM and CDR2 ANQGSEA. This CDR3 spans 13 amino acids. Trimming cost V 6 bases and J 1 base, with 10 bases left between them. In DNA, the CDR3 is TGCAGCGTGGTGACCTGGGCCAAAAACATTCAGTACTTC. Amino acid sequence: CSVVTWAKNIQYF.

This clonotype has more than one count but fewer than ten. The CDR3 protein is CASSVGYGSTGELFF. The CDR3 DNA reads as TGTGCCAGCAGCGTAGGGTACGGCAGCACCGGGGAGCTGTTTTTT. The genes are TRBV9 and TRBJ2-2; D not resolved. The CDR3 spans 15 residues. The V gene's germline CDR1 is SGDLS and CDR2 YYNGEE. The germline V and J ends were trimmed by 0 bases and 4 bases, with 10 bases remaining between them.

DNA of the CDR3: TGTGCCAGCAGCTCCCGTGGACAGGGGGACAATCAGCCCCAGCATTTT. Translated: CASSSRGQGDNQPQHF. V gene TRBV28 combines with J gene TRBJ1-5; 10 bases align to TRBD1. CDR3 length equals 16 residues. Unmatched junction bases numbered 8, after V lost 6 bases and J lost 3 bases. Germline V CDR1 and CDR2: MDHEN, SYDVKM. Full variable domain (outside the CDR3, taken from reference TRBV28 and TRBJ1-5): DVKVTQSSRYLVKRTGEKVFLECVQDMDHENMFWYRQDPGLGLRLIYFSYDVKMKEKGDIPEGYSVSREKKERFSLILESASTNQTSMYLCASSSRGQGDNQPQHFGDGTRLSIL.

This clonotype was observed a handful of times. The genes are TRBV7-2 and TRBJ1-1, with a tentative D call TRBD1 (5 bases). CDR1 is SGHTA, CDR2 FQGNSA, per germline. Between the trimmed V and J ends, which lost 7 bases and 0 bases, there was a span of 12 bases. The CDR3 runs to 14 residues. The CDR3 nucleotides are TGTGCCAGCAACTGGGGCGGAGTGAACACTGAAGCTTTCTTT. Translated, it gives CASNWGGVNTEAFF. Drawing the rest from reference TRBV7-2 and TRBJ1-1, the complete variable domain is GAGVSQSPSNKVTEKGKDVELRCDPISGHTALYWYRQSLGQGLEFLIYFQGNSAPDKSGLPSDRFSAERTGGSVSTLTIQRTQQEDSAVYLCASNWGGVNTEAFFGQGTRLTVV.

This clonotype was seen a few times. The chain carries TRBV6-1 and TRBJ2-1; 7 positions match TRBD1. Germline V gives CDR1 MNHNS, CDR2 SASEGT. V lost 6 bases to trimming and J lost 1 base; unmatched junction nucleotides: 12. This CDR3 has 17 residues. The CDR3 spells CASSHPTGDRSYNEQFF. Written as DNA, the CDR3 is TGTGCCAGCAGCCATCCTACAGGGGACCGTTCCTACAATGAGCAGTTCTTC.

This clonotype was picked up a small number of times. The chain employs TRBV24-1 and TRBJ2-1, with D possibly being TRBD1 (6 bases). This CDR3 is 14 amino acids long. The V gene lost 7 bases and the J gene lost 0 bases, with 9 bases spanning the gap. CDR1 is KGHDR, CDR2 SFDVKD, per germline. Here the CDR3 DNA reads TGTGCCACCAGGACAGGCAGCTCCTACAATGAGCAGTTCTTC. It codes for CATRTGSSYNEQFF.

This clonotype was seen repeatedly, ten times or more. The genes are TRBV6-1 and TRBJ2-7, with D possibly being TRBD1 or TRBD2 (6 bases each). Germline V lookup: CDR1 MNHNS, CDR2 SASEGT. With 5 bases removed from V and 8 bases from J, the gap between germline ends came to 13 bases. This CDR3 is 12 amino acids long. In DNA form, the CDR3 reads TGTGCCAGCAGTACTTGGGGGGACAAGCAGTACTTC. Its translation: CASSTWGDKQYF.

As regards this clonotype: The germline gene is not matched at one end of the junction; a read error may be the cause. V is TRBV5-1 and J is TRBJ1-3; D gene unclear. CDR1 and CDR2 (germline): SGHRS, YFSETQ. This CDR3 spans 15 amino acids. The CDR3 sequence is CASNLEAVSGNTIYF. The DNA of the CDR3 is TGCGCCAGCAACTTGGAGGCAGTTTCTGGAAACACCATATATTTT.

The chain combines TRBV6-5 with TRBJ1-4; D gene uncertain. The CDR3 covers 14 residues. CDR1 MNHEY and CDR2 SVGAGI come from the germline V gene. V lost 0 bases and J 3 bases, leaving 5 bases between the germline ends. Written as DNA, the CDR3 is TGTGCCAGCAGTTACTCGATCTCTAATGAAAAACTGTTTTTT. Translation gives CASSYSISNEKLFF.

The chain uses TRBV7-9 and TRBJ2-1, with TRBD1 as a possible D gene (5 bases). The CDR3 extends over 15 amino acids. Trimming shortened V by 6 bases and J by 7 bases, and 19 bases separated the two germline ends. CDR1 and CDR2 (germline): SEHNR, FQNEAQ (reference sequence). The CDR3 DNA sequence: TGTGCCAGCAGTTCCCAGGGCGGCCAGTTTAATGAGCAGTTCTTC. The encoded protein is CASSSQGGQFNEQFF.

V gene TRBV10-3 combines with J gene TRBJ2-2; either TRBD1 or TRBD2 may fit D (5 bases each). Germline CDR1 is ENHRY and CDR2 is SYGVKD. Trimming removed 3 bases at V and 4 bases at J, with 12 bases between. CDR3 length: 15 amino acids. The CDR3 bases are TGTGCCATCAGTGAAGGGACCGGTAGCACCGGGGAGCTGTTTTTT. Its protein is CAISEGTGSTGELFF.